This T cell receptor (beta chain) emerged from a study of T cell responses to AZD1222 COVID-19 vaccine. Overall study findings and caveats: Clonal diversity was possibly underestimated, and the donors were mostly white British, with more females.

The method was immunoSEQ multiplex PCR; TCRdb's version includes in-frame clones alone and lacks a portion of them. The sample consists of 95,000 to 150,000 clones, roughly 86% of them appearing once. Second-dose schedules of about 4 or about 12 weeks were combined. Of note for this clone: The antigen is unknown.

V was cut by 0 bases and J by 1 base, with 7 bases left in between. This CDR3 spans 14 amino acids. Germline CDR1 SGDLS, CDR2 YYNGEE. V gene TRBV9 combines with J gene TRBJ1-1, with D uncertain. The sequences come from peripheral blood, collected 28 days after the second AZD1222 dose. The clonotype comes from an adult who received the AZD1222 COVID-19 vaccine. CDR3 nucleotide sequence: TGTGCCAGCAGCGTAGTTTCCCGGAACACTGAAGCTTTCTTT. Translation: CASSVVSRNTEAFF. Full variable domain (missing parts from reference TRBV9 and TRBJ1-1): DSGVTQTPKHLITATGQRVTLRCSPRSGDLSVYWYQQSLDQGLQFLIQYYNGEERAKGNILERFSAQQFPDLHSELNLSSLELGDSALYFCASSVVSRNTEAFFGQGTRLTVV.